The 14 T cell receptor beta chains below were found in one sample sequenced in a study of T cells in Graves' hyperthyroidism and ophthalmopathy. RNA transcripts served as the template for amplifying TCR beta CDR3 regions. In the first-round RT-PCR of the TCR CDR3, the HTBI primer set was used. MiXCR was run by TCRdb on the multiplex PCR reads, yielding one entry per CDR3 protein. The sample lists over 450,000 distinct CDR3 sequences, roughly a sixth seen once, with roughly a sixth in the top ten. Sequencing input: blood. The receptors stem from a woman under 30 with Graves' ophthalmopathy.

This clonotype came up many times. The J gene is TRBJ2-3, the V gene TRBV3-1; D unclear. The V and J ends lost 0 bases and 0 bases respectively, with 7 bases between them. The V gene's germline CDR1 is LGHDT and CDR2 YNNKEL (reference sequence). The CDR3 spans 15 residues. The CDR3 reads CASSQEGRSTDTQYF. CDR3 sequence (DNA): TGTGCCAGCAGCCAAGAGGGCAGGAGCACAGATACGCAGTATTTT.

This clonotype appeared many times. The chain has TRBV7-2 and TRBJ2-1, with D tentatively TRBD1 (5 bases). Trimming cost V 0 bases and J 4 bases, with 7 bases left between them. The V gene's germline CDR1 is SGHTA and CDR2 FQGNSA. The CDR3 covers 14 residues. The chain's CDR3 is CASSLATEYNEQFF. DNA for the CDR3: TGTGCCAGCAGCTTAGCGACAGAGTACAATGAGCAGTTCTTC.

The chain carries TRBV28 and TRBJ2-5; 11 bases match TRBD2. The CDR3 covers 13 residues. V lost 3 bases and J lost 7; bases outside the gene matches: 1. Germline V lookup: CDR1 MDHEN, CDR2 SYDVKM. The CDR3 spells CASSFSGRGTQYF. The CDR3 DNA is TGTGCCAGCAGTTTTAGCGGGAGGGGGACCCAGTACTTC. Drawing the rest from reference TRBV28 and TRBJ2-5, the complete variable domain is DVKVTQSSRYLVKRTGEKVFLECVQDMDHENMFWYRQDPGLGLRLIYFSYDVKMKEKGDIPEGYSVSREKKERFSLILESASTNQTSMYLCASSFSGRGTQYFGPGTRLLVL.

The chain combines TRBV5-1 with TRBJ2-1; TRBD2 matches 9 bases. The germline V gene encodes CDR1 SGHRS and CDR2 YFSETQ. The V and J ends lost 0 bases and 6 bases, in that order; junction bases with no gene match: 4. The CDR3 is 15 residues long. This CDR3 is CASSLGLAGINEQFF. In DNA, the CDR3 is TGCGCCAGCAGCTTGGGTCTAGCGGGGATCAATGAGCAGTTCTTC.

The chain couples TRBV19 to TRBJ2-2; D gene unclear. CDR1 and CDR2 from the germline V gene are LNHDA and SQIVND (reference sequence). V gave up 3 bases and J gave up 7 bases, with 3 bases separating them. The CDR3 has 11 residues. CDR3: CASSMYGELFF. Written as DNA, the CDR3 is TGTGCCAGTAGTATGTACGGGGAGCTGTTTTTT.

This clonotype was recorded at least ten times. This sequence joins TRBV28 and TRBJ1-1; tentative D call: TRBD1 (6 bases). The germline V and J ends were trimmed by 3 bases and 2 bases, with 16 bases remaining between them. The CDR3 consists of 16 residues. The germline V gene has CDR1 MDHEN and CDR2 SYDVKM. Here the CDR3 DNA reads TGTGCCAGCAGTTTTAGGGGGTGGGACGGCAACACTGAAGCTTTCTTT. This codes for CASSFRGWDGNTEAFF.

This clonotype has ten or more counts. The chain links TRBV9 to TRBJ1-1, with D hard to call. This CDR3 is 13 amino acids long. The ends were cut back, 0 bases at V and 3 bases at J, with 6 bases in the middle. Germline V gives CDR1 SGDLS, CDR2 YYNGEE. The CDR3 bases are TGTGCCAGCAGCGTAGGTAGGTACACTGAAGCTTTCTTT. Translated: CASSVGRYTEAFF.

The genes are TRBV24-1 and TRBJ1-2; 10 bases are a match to TRBD1. The CDR3 runs to 13 residues. V trimming: 10 bases; J trimming: 6 bases; junction bases outside the gene matches: 7. Germline-derived CDR1 and CDR2 are KGHDR and SFDVKD. CDR3 sequence: CATRGQGDNGYTF. DNA for the CDR3: TGTGCCACGAGAGGACAGGGGGACAATGGCTACACCTTC.

The rearrangement joins TRBV4-1 to TRBJ2-3; D tentatively reads TRBD1 or TRBD2 (5 bases each). Germline V lookup: CDR1 MGHRA, CDR2 YSYEKL. The CDR3 loop spans 16 amino acids. Trimming cost V 4 bases and J 2 bases, with 16 bases left between them. This CDR3 is CASSPVPGPLTDTQYF. Written as DNA, the CDR3 is TGCGCCAGCAGCCCAGTTCCGGGACCCCTCACAGATACGCAGTATTTT.

V and J are TRBV5-1 and TRBJ2-1, with TRBD2 as a possible D gene (6 bases). Germline V gene lookup returns CDR1 SGHRS and CDR2 YFSETQ. There are 13 residues in the CDR3. V was trimmed by 2 bases and J by 6 bases, leaving 9 bases between them. The CDR3 nucleotides read TGCGCCAGCAGCTTTTACGGGAGCAATGAGCAGTTCTTC. Its translation is CASSFYGSNEQFF.

Notes on this clonotype: A much larger clone is a single base away; this may be a read error. The rearrangement joins TRBV20-1 to TRBJ1-5; unclear D gene. The CDR3 extends over 14 amino acids. Trimming shortened V by 5 bases and J by 2 bases, and 13 bases separated the two germline ends. In germline, CDR1 is DFQATT, CDR2 SNEGSKA (reference sequence). CDR3 amino acids: CSALGPLGNQPQHF. In nucleotides, the CDR3 is TGCAGTGCTCTCGGCCCACTAGGCAATCAGCCCCAGCATTTT.

This clonotype was picked up a small number of times. The V call is TRBV19, the J call TRBJ2-4; D gene ambiguous. From germline, CDR1 is LNHDA and CDR2 SQIVND (reference sequence). The CDR3 is made up of 12 amino acids. V was clipped by 5 bases and J by 6 bases, with 8 bases between them. The CDR3 nucleotides are TGTGCCAGTAGTGGCCTCGGAAACATTCAGTACTTC. As protein: CASSGLGNIQYF.

Ten or more counts support this clonotype. V gene TRBV13 combines with J gene TRBJ2-1; D remains ambiguous. Germline values: CDR1 PRHDT, CDR2 FYEKMQ (reference sequence). The CDR3 extends over 12 amino acids. Trimming pared 1 base from V and 7 bases from J, leaving 5 bases between. CDR3 nucleotide sequence: TGTGCCAGCAGCTTAGATAGGAATGAGCAGTTCTTC. Translation: CASSLDRNEQFF.

This clonotype appeared many times. This chain uses TRBV7-3 with TRBJ2-7; 9 bases fit TRBD1. The V gene end was trimmed by 3 bases and the J gene end by 0 bases; junction bases not matched to a gene: 3. CDR1 SGHTA and CDR2 FQGTGA come from the germline V gene. This CDR3 is built from 15 residues. This CDR3 reads CASSLTGGTSYEQYF. CDR3 bases: TGTGCCAGCAGCTTGACAGGGGGGACCTCCTACGAGCAGTACTTC.